This TCR beta chain comes out of a study of cytomegalovirus exposure and HLA in healthy donors. A word on this clone: Antigen: not known. Different DNA sequences within this sample yield the same CDR3.

Germline V gives CDR1 MNHEY, CDR2 SVGAGI. V dropped 6 bases and J dropped 1 base, with 12 bases sitting between them. The CDR3 is 14 residues long. The PCR ran on 60 Vbeta and 13 Jbeta primers. The assay was immunoSEQ multiplex PCR, and TCRdb's table has in-frame clones only and misses some. Of fewer than 250,000 clones listed, approximately 83% are singletons. Sampled while nominally healthy, donors likely had unrecorded immune exposures. Study findings and constraints: Across donors, sequencing depth was assumed by presence/absence analyses to be roughly uniform. A missense variant in DCLRE1C was later tied to TCR beta V- and J-gene trimming.

This receptor was obtained from a woman aged 45-60 years in good health and CMV-seropositive. Sequenced sample: PBMCs. V gene TRBV6-5 combines with J gene TRBJ2-5; maybe TRBD2 (5 bases). The CDR3 bases are TGTGCCAGCAGCCGTGAAAGCGGCCAAGAGACCCAGTACTTC. Translated, it gives CASSRESGQETQYF.